Detailed here is one T cell receptor (beta chain). Its target is not known. 60 Vbeta and 13 Jbeta primers were used in PCR. TCRdb's table, derived via immunoSEQ multiplex PCR, lists solely in-frame clones and lacks some. This sample yields more than 150,000 clones, of which around 80% are seen a single time; around 1.4% belongs to the top ten. The data stem from a study of cytomegalovirus exposure and HLA in healthy donors. Study-wide results and caveats: A later analysis linked a missense variant in DCLRE1C to the trimming of TCR beta V and J genes.

Germline V lookup: CDR1 SQVTM, CDR2 ANQGSEA. V lost 7 bases and J 2 bases, leaving 18 bases between the germline ends. CDR3 length equals 16 residues. The rearrangement uses TRBV29-1 and TRBJ2-6; the D is unclear. The receptor was derived from a girl aged 10-17 years in good health and CMV-seropositive. The sample taken for sequencing was PBMCs. The CDR3: CSDRPASKTGANVLTF. The CDR3 nucleotides read TGCAGCGACCGCCCCGCTTCTAAGACTGGGGCCAACGTCCTGACTTTC.